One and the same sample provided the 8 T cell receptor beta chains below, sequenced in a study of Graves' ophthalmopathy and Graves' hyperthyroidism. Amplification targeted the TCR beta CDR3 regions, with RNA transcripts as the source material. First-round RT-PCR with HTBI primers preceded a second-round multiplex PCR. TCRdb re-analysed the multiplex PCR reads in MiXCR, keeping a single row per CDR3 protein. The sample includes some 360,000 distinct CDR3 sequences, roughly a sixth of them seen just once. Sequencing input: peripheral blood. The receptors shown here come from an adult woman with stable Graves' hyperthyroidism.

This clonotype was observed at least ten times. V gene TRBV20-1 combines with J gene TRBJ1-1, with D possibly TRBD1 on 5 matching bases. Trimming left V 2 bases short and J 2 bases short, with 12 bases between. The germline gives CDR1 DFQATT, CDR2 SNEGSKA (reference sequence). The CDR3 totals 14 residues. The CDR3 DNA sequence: TGCAGTGCTAGACGTGCGGGACCTAACACTGAAGCTTTCTTT. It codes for CSARRAGPNTEAFF.

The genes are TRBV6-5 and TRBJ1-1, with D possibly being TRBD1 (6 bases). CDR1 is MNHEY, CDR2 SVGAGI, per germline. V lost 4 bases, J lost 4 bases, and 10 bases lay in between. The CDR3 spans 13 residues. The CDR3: CASSFTGRTEAFF. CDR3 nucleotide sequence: TGTGCCAGCAGTTTTACAGGGCGCACTGAAGCTTTCTTT.

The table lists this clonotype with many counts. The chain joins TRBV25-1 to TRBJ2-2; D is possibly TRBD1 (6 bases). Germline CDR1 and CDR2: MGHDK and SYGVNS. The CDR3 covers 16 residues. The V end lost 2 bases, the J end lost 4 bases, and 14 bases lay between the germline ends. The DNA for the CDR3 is TGTGCCAGCAGTGAAGGTCAGGGGCCTACCACCGGGGAGCTGTTTTTT. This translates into CASSEGQGPTTGELFF.

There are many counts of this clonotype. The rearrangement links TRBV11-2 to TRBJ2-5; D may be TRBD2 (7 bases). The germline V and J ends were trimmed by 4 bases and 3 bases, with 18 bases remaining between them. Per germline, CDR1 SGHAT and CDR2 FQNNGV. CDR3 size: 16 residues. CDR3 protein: CASSSRGRDKKETQYF. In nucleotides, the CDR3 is TGTGCCAGCAGCTCTAGGGGGAGGGACAAAAAAGAGACCCAGTACTTC.

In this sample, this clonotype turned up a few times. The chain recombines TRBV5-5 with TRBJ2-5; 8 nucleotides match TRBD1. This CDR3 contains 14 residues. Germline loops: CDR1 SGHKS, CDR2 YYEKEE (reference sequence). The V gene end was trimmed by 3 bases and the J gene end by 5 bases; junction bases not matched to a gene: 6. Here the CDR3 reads CASSSNTGGETQYF. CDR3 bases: TGTGCCAGCAGCTCGAACACAGGGGGTGAGACCCAGTACTTC.

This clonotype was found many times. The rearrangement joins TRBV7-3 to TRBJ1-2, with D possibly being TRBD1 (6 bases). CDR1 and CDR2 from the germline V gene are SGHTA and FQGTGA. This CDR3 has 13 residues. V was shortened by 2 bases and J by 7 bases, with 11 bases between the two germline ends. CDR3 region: CASSLQGLVGYTF. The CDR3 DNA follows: TGTGCCAGCAGCTTACAGGGGCTCGTTGGCTACACCTTC.

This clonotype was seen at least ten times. The CDR3 DNA is TGTGCCAGCTCCGGACAGGAAGAGACCCAGTACTTC. Translated, it gives CASSGQEETQYF. The J gene is TRBJ2-5, the V gene TRBV18; TRBD1 matches at 7 bases. Germline-derived CDR1 and CDR2 are KGHSH and LQKENI. Trimming removed 6 bases from V and 3 bases from J; junction bases left unmatched: 1. The CDR3 has 12 amino acids.

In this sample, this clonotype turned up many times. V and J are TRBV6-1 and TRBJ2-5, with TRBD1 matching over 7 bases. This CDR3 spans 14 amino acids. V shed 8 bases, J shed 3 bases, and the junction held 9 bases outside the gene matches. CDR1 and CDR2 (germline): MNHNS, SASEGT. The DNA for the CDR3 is TGTGCCAGCGGACAGGCTCCAGGGGAAGAGACCCAGTACTTC. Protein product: CASGQAPGEETQYF.